The clone carrying this T cell receptor beta chain came up a few times. Libraries were prepared by immunoSEQ multiplex PCR; TCRdb keeps only in-frame clonotypes and omits some of them. This table holds some 13,000 clones, approximately 80% found once. Germline CDR1 and CDR2: WNHNN and SYGVQD (reference sequence). The CDR3 contains 12 residues. V lost 2 bases, J lost 1 base, and 3 bases lay in between. The data belong to a study of technical replicates of blood from several donors. The clonotype originates from a human donor in good health. Sequencing was done on a sample of PBMCs. The rearrangement links TRBV10-1 to TRBJ2-7, with D hard to call. The CDR3 DNA reads TGCGCCAGCAGTGAGCGGTCCTACGAGCAGTACTTC. Amino acid sequence: CASSERSYEQYF.